This TCR beta chain was captured by sequencing in a study of CD8 T cells in Susac syndrome. Roughly 0.45 to 1 ug RNA was reverse transcribed with random hexamers. TCRdb recomputed calls from the immunoSEQ multiplex PCR reads with MiXCR, one row per CDR3 protein. Of 95,000 to 150,000 distinct CDR3 sequences in the sample, 96% were seen once. V trimming: 4 bases; J trimming: 5 bases; junction bases outside the gene matches: 2. Per germline, CDR1 SGHVS and CDR2 FNYEAQ. This CDR3 region has 13 residues. The sample comprised CD4+ T cells from PBMCs. The origin of this receptor is a human donor with Susac syndrome. The V call is TRBV7-6, the J call TRBJ2-5; 9 bases fit TRBD2. Here the CDR3 reads CASSSTSGETQYF. Written as DNA, the CDR3 is TGTGCCAGCAGCTCGACTAGCGGTGAGACCCAGTACTTC.